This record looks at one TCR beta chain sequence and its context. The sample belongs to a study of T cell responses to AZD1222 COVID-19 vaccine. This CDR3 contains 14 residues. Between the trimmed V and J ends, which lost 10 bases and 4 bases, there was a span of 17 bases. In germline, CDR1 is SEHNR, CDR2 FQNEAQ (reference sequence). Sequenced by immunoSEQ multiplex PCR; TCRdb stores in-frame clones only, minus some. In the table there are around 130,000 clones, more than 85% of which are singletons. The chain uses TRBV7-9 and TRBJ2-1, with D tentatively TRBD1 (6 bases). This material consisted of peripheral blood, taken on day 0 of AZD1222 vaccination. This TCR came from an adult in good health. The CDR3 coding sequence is TGTGCCACGGCCCCAGGGGCAATATACAATGAGCAGTTCTTC. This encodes CATAPGAIYNEQFF.